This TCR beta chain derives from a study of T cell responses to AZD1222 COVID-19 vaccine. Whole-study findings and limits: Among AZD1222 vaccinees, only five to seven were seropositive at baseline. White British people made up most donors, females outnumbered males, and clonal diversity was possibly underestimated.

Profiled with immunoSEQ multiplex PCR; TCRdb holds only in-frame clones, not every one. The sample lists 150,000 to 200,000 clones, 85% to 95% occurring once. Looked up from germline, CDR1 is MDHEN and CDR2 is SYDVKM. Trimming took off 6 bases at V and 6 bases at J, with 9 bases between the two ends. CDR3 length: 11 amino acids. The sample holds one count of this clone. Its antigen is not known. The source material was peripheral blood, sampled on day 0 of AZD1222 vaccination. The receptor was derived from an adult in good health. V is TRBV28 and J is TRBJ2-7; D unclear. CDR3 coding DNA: TGTGCCAGCAGACTACTGAGCGAGCAGTACTTC. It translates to CASRLLSEQYF.